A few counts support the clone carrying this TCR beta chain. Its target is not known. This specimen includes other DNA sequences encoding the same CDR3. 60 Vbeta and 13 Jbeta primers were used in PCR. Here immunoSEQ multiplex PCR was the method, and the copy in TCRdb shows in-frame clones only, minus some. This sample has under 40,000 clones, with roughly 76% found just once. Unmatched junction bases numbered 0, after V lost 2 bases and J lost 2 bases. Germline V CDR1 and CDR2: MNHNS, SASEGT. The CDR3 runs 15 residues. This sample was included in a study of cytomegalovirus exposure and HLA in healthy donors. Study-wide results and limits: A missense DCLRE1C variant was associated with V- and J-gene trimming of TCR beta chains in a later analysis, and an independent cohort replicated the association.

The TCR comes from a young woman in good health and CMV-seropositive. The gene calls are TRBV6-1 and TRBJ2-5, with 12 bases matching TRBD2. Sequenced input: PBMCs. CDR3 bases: TGTGCCAGCAGTGAACTAGCGGGAGGGCAAGAGACCCAGTACTTC. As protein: CASSELAGGQETQYF.